Below, 21 T cell receptor beta chains from the same sample are listed, as sequenced in a study of breast tumors, draining lymph nodes, adjacent tissues. The lymph nodes were axillary draining lymph nodes from breast cancer patients. TCRdb re-derived calls from the multiplex PCR reads in MiXCR, one entry per CDR3 protein. The sample lists some 140,000 distinct CDR3 sequences, around 20% occurring once. Source material: axillary lymph node tissue. The receptors stem from a female donor with breast cancer. Some clones in this sample may be carry-over from other donors' samples.

This clonotype was counted ten times or more. The chain has TRBV20-1 and TRBJ2-3, with 13 bases fitting TRBD2. The trim removed 3 bases at V and 2 bases at J, leaving 8 bases unmatched. The CDR3 extends over 17 amino acids. The germline gives CDR1 DFQATT, CDR2 SNEGSKA (reference sequence). The CDR3 protein is CSARGGLAGRYTDTQYF. CDR3 bases: TGCAGTGCTAGGGGGGGACTAGCGGGGAGATACACAGATACGCAGTATTTT.

Only a few counts were recorded for this clonotype. The CDR3 DNA sequence: TGTGCCAGCAGCTCCGACAGGGGGGTTCAGCCCCAGCATTTT. Translating gives CASSSDRGVQPQHF. The chain joins TRBV5-5 to TRBJ1-5, with 9 bases lining up with TRBD1. In germline, CDR1 is SGHKS, CDR2 YYEKEE (reference sequence). The CDR3 is made up of 14 amino acids. With 3 bases clipped from V and 6 bases from J, the junction kept 4 bases outside the gene matches.

Comment on this clonotype: Possible read error: a much larger clone is one base away. The V gene is TRBV6-6, the J gene TRBJ2-7; a weak D match, TRBD1 (6 bases). This CDR3 spans 15 amino acids. Germline values: CDR1 MNHNY, CDR2 SVGAGI (reference sequence). V shed 7 bases and J shed 1 base, with 17 bases lying between them. CDR3 nucleotide sequence: TGTGCCAGCACCGACTCCAGGACAGATTCCTACGAGCAGTACTTC. This sequence encodes CASTDSRTDSYEQYF.

This clonotype was counted ten times or more. V usage is TRBV9 and J usage is TRBJ2-1; 10 bases are shared with TRBD2. Trimming cost V 3 bases and J 7 bases; bases outside gene matches: 7. CDR3 size: 15 residues. The germline V gene encodes CDR1 SGDLS and CDR2 YYNGEE. DNA of the CDR3: TGTGCCAGCAGCGATGGGAGGACTAGCGGTAATGAGCAGTTCTTC. Protein product: CASSDGRTSGNEQFF.

Ten or more counts support this clonotype. The chain has TRBV12-3 or TRBV12-4 and TRBJ1-6; possibly TRBD1 for D (5 bases). This CDR3 is 14 amino acids long. The germline V and J ends were trimmed by 8 bases and 7 bases, with 15 bases remaining between them. The CDR3 loop reads CASLRGSGNSPLHF. The DNA for the CDR3 is TGTGCCAGCTTAAGGGGATCGGGCAATTCACCCCTCCACTTT.

This clonotype has at least ten counts. The chain is built from TRBV5-1 and TRBJ1-5; 10 bases align to TRBD1. Germline CDR1 reads SGHRS; CDR2 reads YFSETQ. The CDR3 covers 15 residues. V gave up 4 bases and J gave up 7 bases; unmatched junction bases: 8. The CDR3: CASSPGQGLGQPQHF. CDR3 DNA: TGCGCCAGCAGCCCGGGACAGGGGTTGGGGCAGCCCCAGCATTTT.

In this sample, this clonotype turned up many times. The chain employs TRBV20-1 and TRBJ2-5, with D unresolved. The germline V and J ends were trimmed by 1 base and 5 bases, with 11 bases remaining between them. Germline values: CDR1 DFQATT, CDR2 SNEGSKA (reference sequence). The CDR3 consists of 13 residues. The CDR3 DNA is TGCAGTGCTAGAGGGATAGGGCAGGAGACCCAGTACTTC. It yields the protein CSARGIGQETQYF.

Many counts were recorded for this clonotype. The chain joins TRBV11-2 to TRBJ2-6; 7 bases match TRBD1. This CDR3 has 17 residues. V shed 5 bases, J shed 0 bases, and the junction held 7 bases outside the gene matches. Germline V gene data show CDR1 as SGHAT and CDR2 as FQNNGV. The CDR3 region has the DNA TGTGCCAGCAGCGCGCTCAGGGACAGCTCTGGGGCCAACGTCCTGACTTTC. Its protein is CASSALRDSSGANVLTF.

Remarks on this clonotype: This may be a read error: a much more frequent sequence differs by one nucleotide. This chain connects TRBV7-2 to TRBJ2-1; 11 nucleotides agree with TRBD2. Germline CDR1 SGHTA, CDR2 FQGNSA. This CDR3 has 16 residues. In nucleotides, the CDR3 is TGCGCCAGCAGCCAACTCACTAGCGGGAGTTTTGATGAGCAGTTCTTC. This translates into CASSQLTSGSFDEQFF.

This clonotype was counted many times. The J gene is TRBJ2-5, the V gene TRBV5-6; D is tentatively TRBD1 or TRBD2 (5 bases each). V lost 3 bases to trimming and J lost 4 bases, with 10 bases between them. The CDR3 loop spans 13 amino acids. CDR1 is SGHDT and CDR2 is YYEEEE in the germline V gene. CDR3 protein: CASSWDPAETQYF. As DNA, the CDR3 is TGTGCCAGCAGCTGGGACCCGGCAGAGACCCAGTACTTC.

The gene calls are TRBV7-6 and TRBJ2-1; tentatively, D is TRBD2 (6 bases). Germline V lookup: CDR1 SGHVS, CDR2 FNYEAQ. There are 14 residues in the CDR3. V was shortened by 7 bases and J by 0 bases, with 10 bases between the two germline ends. CDR3 DNA sequence: TGTGCCAGCACGCGGGGCACCTCCTACAATGAGCAGTTCTTC. It codes for CASTRGTSYNEQFF.

At least ten counts were recorded for this clonotype. The rearrangement links TRBV6-4 to TRBJ2-2; perhaps TRBD2 as D (5 bases). CDR1 MRHNA and CDR2 SNTAGT come from the germline V gene. CDR3 length equals 14 residues. V was trimmed by 6 bases and J by 1 base, leaving 9 bases between them. The CDR3 DNA is TGTGCCAGCAGGCCTCGGGGGAACACCGGGGAGCTGTTTTTT. Translation gives CASRPRGNTGELFF.

This clonotype has ten or more counts. The chain joins TRBV9 to TRBJ1-2; 7 positions match TRBD1. CDR1 and CDR2 (germline): SGDLS, YYNGEE. V lost 6 bases, J lost 4 bases, and 6 bases stayed unmatched. The CDR3 is 13 residues long. The CDR3 loop is CASTPGQTYGYTF. For the CDR3, the DNA is TGTGCCAGCACTCCGGGACAGACCTATGGCTACACCTTC. The whole variable domain, remainder taken from reference TRBV9 and TRBJ1-2, is DSGVTQTPKHLITATGQRVTLRCSPRSGDLSVYWYQQSLDQGLQFLIQYYNGEERAKGNILERFSAQQFPDLHSELNLSSLELGDSALYFCASTPGQTYGYTFGSGTRLTVV.

This clonotype has ten or more counts. The chain is built from TRBV14 and TRBJ2-7, with TRBD1 as a possible D gene (6 bases). The germline CDR1 and CDR2 sequences are SGHDN and FVKESK. The CDR3 covers 13 residues. V was shortened by 2 bases and J by 6 bases, with 11 bases between the two germline ends. CDR3 in amino acids: CASSQYTGIEQYF. The CDR3 DNA reads TGTGCCAGCAGCCAATACACAGGGATCGAGCAGTACTTC.

This clonotype showed up many times. The chain couples TRBV5-1 to TRBJ2-3; 9 bases line up with TRBD2. CDR1 and CDR2 (germline): SGHRS, YFSETQ. This CDR3 has 15 residues. J gave up 3 bases and V 0 bases, and 2 bases lay outside the gene matches. The CDR3 region is CASSLGSGGTDTQYF. The CDR3 bases are TGCGCCAGCAGCTTGGGAAGCGGGGGGACAGATACGCAGTATTTT.

This clonotype occurred a few times. The rearrangement joins TRBV28 to TRBJ1-4; TRBD1 matches 9 bases. V trimming: 2 bases; J trimming: 8 bases; junction bases outside the gene matches: 12. Germline lookup yields CDR1 MDHEN and CDR2 SYDVKM. The CDR3 runs to 17 residues. The CDR3 here is CASSLGDRGAPSEKLFF. In DNA, the CDR3 is TGTGCCAGCAGTTTAGGAGACAGGGGGGCCCCTAGCGAAAAACTGTTTTTT.

There are many counts of this clonotype. CDR3 protein: CSAKGTGNQPQHF. The DNA of the CDR3 is TGCAGTGCCAAAGGGACAGGCAATCAGCCCCAGCATTTT. The chain joins TRBV20-1 to TRBJ1-5; TRBD1 agrees at 7 bases. The V segment lost 6 bases and the J segment 2 bases; nucleotides outside the gene matches: 4. The CDR3 covers 13 residues. Germline CDR1 reads DFQATT; CDR2 reads SNEGSKA (reference sequence).

This clonotype was picked up many times. The chain combines TRBV6-1 with TRBJ2-7; no clear D gene. The V end lost 2 bases, the J end lost 0 bases, and 14 bases lay between the germline ends. Germline assignment: CDR1 MNHNS and CDR2 SASEGT. The CDR3 is 16 amino acids. The CDR3 loop reads CASSESGSVVSYEQYF. In nucleotides, the CDR3 is TGTGCCAGCAGTGAATCGGGCAGCGTGGTCTCCTACGAGCAGTACTTC.

About this clonotype: At one end the junction does not follow the germline gene, possibly because of a read error. The V and J genes are TRBV28 and TRBJ2-1; D possibly corresponds to TRBD1 (6 bases). Germline CDR1 and CDR2: MDHEN and SYDVKM. The CDR3 length is 14 residues. CDR3 DNA: TGTGCCAGCAGGACAGGACCCGGCCACAATGAGCAGCTCTTC. Protein: CASRTGPGHNEQLF.

The rearrangement uses TRBV19 and TRBJ1-5; D remains unclear. The CDR3 length is 17 residues. V was clipped by 2 bases and J by 0 bases, with 14 bases between them. Germline V CDR1 and CDR2: LNHDA, SQIVND (reference sequence). The CDR3 sequence is CASSITGSFYSNQPQHF. The CDR3 DNA follows: TGTGCCAGTAGTATAACGGGCAGCTTTTATAGCAATCAGCCCCAGCATTTT. Drawing the rest from reference TRBV19 and TRBJ1-5, the complete variable domain is DGGITQSPKYLFRKEGQNVTLSCEQNLNHDAMYWYRQDPGQGLRLIYYSQIVNDFQKGDIAEGYSVSREKKESFPLTVTSAQKNPTAFYLCASSITGSFYSNQPQHFGDGTRLSIL.

This clonotype was observed at least ten times. The chain links TRBV5-1 to TRBJ2-7; TRBD2 matches at 14 bases. Unmatched junction bases numbered 3, after V lost 0 bases and J lost 4 bases. Per germline, CDR1 SGHRS and CDR2 YFSETQ. The CDR3 covers 16 residues. CDR3 nucleotide sequence: TGCGCCAGCAGCTTGGCGGGACTAGCGGGAGAGTACGAGCAGTACTTC. Amino acid sequence: CASSLAGLAGEYEQYF.